This TCR beta chain comes out of a study of shared clonotypes between healthy human individuals. Study-level findings and limits: The naive CD4 repertoires of a few donors were compared, and approximately 5.3% of clonotypes were shared.

Deep-level assay runs were performed. Libraries were prepared by immunoSEQ multiplex PCR; TCRdb keeps only in-frame clonotypes and omits some of them. The data contain hundreds of thousands of clones, around 72% of them seen just once; the ten biggest clones take up 1.8%. The trim removed 4 bases at V and 7 bases at J, leaving 6 bases unmatched. There are 15 residues in the CDR3. Germline V gives CDR1 MGHDK, CDR2 SYGVNS. Points on this clone: Its target is unknown.

The sequence came from a woman aged 25-40 years in good health. The sample was memory CD4+ T cells sorted from blood. Subset denoted: CD45RA-negative fraction. This sequence joins TRBV25-1 and TRBJ2-1; 11 nucleotides agree with TRBD2. The CDR3 loop is CASSVTSGKINEQFF. CDR3 sequence (DNA): TGTGCCAGCAGTGTGACTAGCGGGAAGATTAATGAGCAGTTCTTC.